This T cell receptor (beta chain) is drawn from a study of cytomegalovirus exposure and HLA in healthy donors. Study-level findings and limits: Later, an analysis showed that TCR beta chains associated with HLA were more clonally expanded than others that were equally common.

Of note for this clone: What it binds is unknown.

V lost 2 bases and J lost 6; bases outside the gene matches: 7. This CDR3 is 14 amino acids long. Germline-derived CDR1 and CDR2 are MNHNS and SASEGT. Likely unrecorded immune exposures existed in these nominally healthy donors. Researchers ran the PCR with 60 Vbeta and 13 Jbeta primers. As handled by the study authors: In a later analysis, of around 83 million unique beta chains, around 11 million appeared in at least two donors. TCRdb's copy holds only in-frame clones and misses some; the assay was immunoSEQ multiplex PCR. That table supplies the V and J calls and clone size; D and trimming were determined from the DNA. The sample holds around 95,000 clones, around 81% seen once.

Sequenced sample: PBMCs. This receptor was obtained from a female donor in good health and CMV-seropositive. The genes are TRBV6-1 and TRBJ2-7; 7 bases match TRBD2. CDR3: CASSERSGGGEQYF. As DNA, the CDR3 is TGTGCCAGCAGTGAACGGTCGGGAGGAGGCGAGCAGTACTTC.